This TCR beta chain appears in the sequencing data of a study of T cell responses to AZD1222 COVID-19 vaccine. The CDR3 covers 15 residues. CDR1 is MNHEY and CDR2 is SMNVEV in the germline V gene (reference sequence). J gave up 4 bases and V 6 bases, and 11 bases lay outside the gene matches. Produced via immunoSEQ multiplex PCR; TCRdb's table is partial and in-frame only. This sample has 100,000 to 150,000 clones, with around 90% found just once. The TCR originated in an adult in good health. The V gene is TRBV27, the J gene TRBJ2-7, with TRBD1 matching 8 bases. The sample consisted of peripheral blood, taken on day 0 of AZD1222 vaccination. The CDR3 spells CASSPWTGSPYEQYF. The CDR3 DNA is TGTGCCAGCAGCCCTTGGACAGGGAGTCCGTACGAGCAGTACTTC.